This T cell receptor beta chain is drawn from a study of tumour-infiltrating T cells in Burkitt lymphoma. TCRdb's table, derived via immunoSEQ multiplex PCR, lists solely in-frame clones and lacks some. This sample has roughly 1,500 clones; around 13% occur once, and the top ten carry 6.5% to 8.5%. Germline V gene data show CDR1 as PRHDT and CDR2 as FYEKMQ (reference sequence). V lost 3 bases and J lost 4; bases outside the gene matches: 6. The CDR3 has 15 amino acids. Input material: tumor tissue. The chain joins TRBV13 to TRBJ2-1; TRBD2 aligns across 7 bases. This clonotype was sampled from a human donor with Burkitt lymphoma. This CDR3 reads CASSFPSGTYNEQFF. The CDR3 bases are TGTGCCAGCAGCTTTCCTAGCGGTACTTACAATGAGCAGTTCTTC. Based on the CDR3 plus reference TRBV13 and TRBJ2-1, the full variable domain is AAGVIQSPRHLIKEKRETATLKCYPIPRHDTVYWYQQGPGQDPQFLISFYEKMQSDKGSIPDRFSAQQFSDYHSELNMSSLELGDSALYFCASSFPSGTYNEQFFGPGTRLTVL.